This passage covers 18 T cell receptor beta chains from one sample sequenced in a study of T cells in Graves' hyperthyroidism and ophthalmopathy. It was RNA transcripts that yielded the amplified TCR beta CDR3 regions. Researchers ran a first-round RT-PCR on the TCR CDR3 using the HTBI primer set. TCRdb fed the multiplex PCR reads into MiXCR, producing one record per CDR3 protein. Of a few hundred thousand distinct CDR3 sequences listed, around 16% were seen once; the top ten hold around a quarter. The specimen was blood. These receptors originate from a woman younger than 30 with Graves' hyperthyroidism that later progressed to Graves' ophthalmopathy.

This clonotype was seen ten or more times. The gene calls are TRBV10-3 and TRBJ2-1; 13 positions match TRBD2. CDR3 length equals 15 residues. With V trimmed by 0 bases and J by 10 bases, 3 bases remained unmatched. CDR1 and CDR2 (germline): ENHRY, SYGVKD. Here the CDR3 reads CAISESGLAGEEQFF. DNA for the CDR3: TGTGCCATCAGTGAGTCTGGACTAGCGGGAGAGGAGCAGTTCTTC.

Worth noting for this clonotype: A read error may be the cause here, since a much bigger clone is one base away. The CDR3, as DNA: TGTGCCAGCAGGGGACTAGCGGTCTCCTACGAGCAGTACTTC. This gives the protein CASRGLAVSYEQYF. The chain couples TRBV2 to TRBJ2-7; 11 nucleotides agree with TRBD2. CDR3 size: 14 residues. With V trimmed by 6 bases and J by 0 bases, 1 base remained unmatched. The germline V gene encodes CDR1 SNHLY and CDR2 FYNNEI.

This clonotype was seen ten or more times. The V gene is TRBV29-1, the J gene TRBJ1-1, with D possibly TRBD1 on 5 matching bases. The germline V and J ends were trimmed by 4 bases and 0 bases, with 12 bases remaining between them. Germline CDR1 and CDR2: SQVTM and ANQGSEA. This CDR3 region has 14 residues. CDR3 in amino acids: CSVVPGQLNTEAFF. The CDR3 coding sequence is TGCAGCGTTGTCCCCGGACAACTGAACACTGAAGCTTTCTTT. Together with reference TRBV29-1 and TRBJ1-1, the CDR3 gives the full variable domain: SAVISQKPSRDICQRGTSLTIQCQVDSQVTMMFWYRQQPGQSLTLIATANQGSEATYESGFVIDKFPISRPNLTFSTLTVSNMSPEDSSIYLCSVVPGQLNTEAFFGQGTRLTVV.

This clonotype has at least ten counts. This chain uses TRBV12-3 or TRBV12-4 with TRBJ1-5, with D unresolved. The CDR3 runs to 15 residues. Trimming pared 6 bases from V and 3 bases from J, leaving 15 bases between. CDR3 in DNA: TGTGCCAGCAGCCCGCCTGGAGGGTACAATCAGCCCCAGCATTTT. Translation gives CASSPPGGYNQPQHF.

The chain joins TRBV12-3 or TRBV12-4 to TRBJ1-2, with D uncertain. V was cut by 3 bases and J by 8 bases, with 13 bases left in between. This CDR3 is 13 amino acids long. The CDR3 DNA reads as TGTGCCAGCAGTTTCAAGGGCTCAGTCGGCTACACCTTC. Its protein is CASSFKGSVGYTF.

Note on this clonotype: This clone may be a read error of a much larger clone one base away. The chain is built from TRBV6-5 and TRBJ1-2; D remains unclear. There are 13 residues in the CDR3. From germline, CDR1 is MNHEY and CDR2 SVGAGI. CDR3 sequence reads: CANSYGQKAGYTF. The CDR3 DNA sequence: TGTGCCAACAGTTACGGGCAAAAAGCAGGCTACACCTTC.

This clonotype was recorded at least ten times. This chain joins TRBV2 and TRBJ2-7, with TRBD1 as a possible D gene (6 bases). The CDR3 length is 15 residues. V lost 7 bases and J 5 bases, leaving 21 bases between the germline ends. Germline V gene lookup returns CDR1 SNHLY and CDR2 FYNNEI. This CDR3 reads CASKLSTGRGDEQYF. The CDR3 DNA reads as TGTGCCAGCAAGCTTTCGACAGGCCGGGGAGACGAGCAGTACTTC.

The table lists this clonotype with many counts. V usage is TRBV5-1 and J usage is TRBJ2-3; 11 nucleotides agree with TRBD2. This CDR3 spans 17 amino acids. Germline trimming cut 3 bases from V and 0 bases from J; bases unmatched to any gene: 6. The germline V gene has CDR1 SGHRS and CDR2 YFSETQ. CDR3 nucleotide sequence: TGCGCCAGCAGCTGGACTAGCGGGCCCGATAGCACAGATACGCAGTATTTT. Its protein product is CASSWTSGPDSTDTQYF.

This clonotype was recorded a few times. CDR3 amino acids: CASSMGWRGQPQHF. DNA of the CDR3: TGTGCCAGTAGTATGGGTTGGCGGGGACAGCCCCAGCATTTT. This rearrangement joins TRBV19 to TRBJ1-5; D is ambiguous. The germline V gene has CDR1 LNHDA and CDR2 SQIVND (reference sequence). Trimming left V 3 bases short and J 7 bases short, with 13 bases between. The CDR3 covers 14 residues.

The rearrangement uses TRBV24-1 and TRBJ2-7, with 10 bases that match TRBD2. CDR1 is KGHDR, CDR2 SFDVKD, per germline. The CDR3 spans 13 residues. After removal of 5 bases from V and 6 bases from J, the junction contained 3 bases not matched to a gene. The CDR3 nucleotides are TGTGCCACCAGTGGGAGCGGGAGGGGCGAGCAGTACTTC. Translating gives CATSGSGRGEQYF.

This chain joins TRBV20-1 and TRBJ2-1; D gene ambiguous. Trimming took off 4 bases at V and 0 bases at J, with 7 bases between the two ends. Germline V gene data show CDR1 as DFQATT and CDR2 as SNEGSKA (reference sequence). The CDR3 extends over 13 amino acids. The CDR3 sequence: CSAKEYSYNEQFF. The CDR3 bases are TGCAGTGCTAAAGAATACTCCTACAATGAGCAGTTCTTC.

With respect to this clonotype: Relative to the germline gene, one junction end is altered; a read error may explain this. This chain connects TRBV5-1 to TRBJ2-1; TRBD2 matches at 14 bases. This CDR3 region has 14 residues. CDR1 is SGHRS and CDR2 is YFSETQ in the germline V gene. The DNA for the CDR3 is TGCGCCGGCAGCCCCGGGACTAGCGGGAGTGAGCAGTTCTTC. Translating it yields CAGSPGTSGSEQFF. Filled out from reference TRBV5-1 and TRBJ2-1, the complete variable domain reads KAGVTQTPRYLIKTRGQQVTLSCSPISGHRSVSWYQQTPGQGLQFLFEYFSETQRNKGNFPGRFSGRQFSNSRSEMNVSTLELGDSALYLCAGSPGTSGSEQFFGPGTRLTVL.

The table lists this clonotype with many counts. V and J are TRBV9 and TRBJ1-5; D is possibly TRBD1 (5 bases). This CDR3 region has 15 residues. CDR1 and CDR2 (germline): SGDLS, YYNGEE. With 0 bases removed from V and 4 bases from J, the gap between germline ends came to 11 bases. The CDR3 coding sequence is TGTGCCAGCAGCGTAGATGGCGGGGCAAATCAGCCCCAGCATTTT. Its protein product is CASSVDGGANQPQHF.

This clonotype was found a few times. The chain combines TRBV6-2 or TRBV6-3 with TRBJ2-3, with TRBD2 matching over 14 bases. Germline assignment: CDR1 MNHEY and CDR2 SVGEGT. This CDR3 is 19 amino acids long. Losses at the gene ends were 6 bases for V and 2 bases for J; bases not matched to a gene: 13. This CDR3 reads CASSLIPGLAGVNTDTQYF. As DNA, the CDR3 is TGTGCCAGCAGCCTAATACCGGGACTAGCGGGAGTTAACACAGATACGCAGTATTTT.

The chain has TRBV7-9 and TRBJ1-2, with 9 positions matching TRBD1. Germline V gene data show CDR1 as SEHNR and CDR2 as FQNEAQ (reference sequence). V dropped 1 base and J dropped 4; count of bases not matched to a gene: 1. This CDR3 comprises 14 residues. The CDR3 reads CASSLGTGAYGYTF. CDR3 nucleotides: TGTGCCAGCAGCTTAGGGACAGGGGCCTATGGCTACACCTTC.

In its sample, this clonotype was seen many times. The chain has TRBV11-2 and TRBJ2-1; the match to TRBD2 covers 8 bases. The CDR3 covers 16 residues. V was clipped by 5 bases and J by 2 bases; unmatched bases: 8. Germline CDR1 and CDR2: SGHAT and FQNNGV. CDR3 in DNA: TGTGCCAGCAGCCCCTCGGGGGGACTAGCCTACAATGAGCAGTTCTTC. Its protein is CASSPSGGLAYNEQFF.

Details on this clonotype: One end of the junction fails to match germline, which may point to a read error. The V gene is TRBV5-6, the J gene TRBJ2-7; TRBD2 might be the D (5 bases). Germline V gene sequence: CDR1 SGHDT, CDR2 YYEEEE. CDR3 length: 17 amino acids. CDR3 DNA: TGTGCCAGCAGCTTCGGGCGGGTGCCGGTTTATCTTGCCGAGCGGTACTTC. This translates into CASSFGRVPVYLAERYF.

This clonotype has ten or more counts. V is TRBV6-6 and J is TRBJ2-3, with D perhaps TRBD2 (6 bases). Trimming removed 0 bases at V and 4 bases at J, with 11 bases between. In germline, CDR1 is MNHNY, CDR2 SVGAGI (reference sequence). The CDR3 spans 15 residues. CDR3 DNA: TGTGCCAGCAGTTACTCGATTTCTAGCGCAGATACGCAGTATTTT. Translation gives CASSYSISSADTQYF.